This is a list of T cell receptor beta chains from one sample in a study of blood T cell repertoires in COVID-19. Sequenced by immunoSEQ multiplex PCR; TCRdb stores in-frame clones only, minus some. The sample lists 45,000 to 70,000 clones, just under 90% occurring once. The sequenced sample was peripheral blood. The receptors come from a woman aged 55-69 years with COVID-19, enrolled during active disease. CDR3s include the opening cysteine and the closing phenylalanine or tryptophan. The D gene is left open where the match is weak. A clone size is listed for some rows: how often the clone was seen (once, few, many), or a class if it is expanded.

V: TRBV6-5; length: 15; size: .; D: TRBD1; J: TRBJ2-5; DNA: TGTGCCAGCAGCTATGGGACAGGGGGGGGAGAGACCCAGTACTTC; CDR3: CASSYGTGGGETQYF
V: TRBV28; length: 16; size: .; D: TRBD2; J: TRBJ2-1; DNA: TGTGCCACCATAAGGACTAGCGGGAGTTTGTTGAGTGAGCAGTTCTTC; CDR3: CATIRTSGSLLSEQFF
V: TRBV5-6; length: 15; size: .; D: .; J: TRBJ2-7; DNA: TGTGCCAGCAGCGTAGTCGGACTACTCGGGCGCGAGCAGTACTTC; CDR3: CASSVVGLLGREQYF
V: TRBV3-1/TRBV3-2; length: 15; size: .; D: TRBD2; J: TRBJ2-7; DNA: TGTGCCAGCAGTGCCGGAACTAGCGGAAAGTACGAGCAGTACTTC; CDR3: CASSAGTSGKYEQYF
V: TRBV7-8; length: 17; size: .; D: .; J: TRBJ2-6; DNA: TGTGCCAGCAGCTTAACTGCACGGTACTCTGGGGCCAACGTCCTGACTTTC; CDR3: CASSLTARYSGANVLTF
V: TRBV7-8; length: 17; size: .; D: TRBD2; J: TRBJ2-7; DNA: TGTGCCAGCAGCTCTCTTCGAGCGGGAGGTCCCTCCTACGAGCAGTACTTC; CDR3: CASSSLRAGGPSYEQYF
V: TRBV9; length: 17; size: .; D: .; J: TRBJ2-1; DNA: TGTGCCAGCAGCGTAGCAGACTACCTTTACTCCTACAATGAGCAGTTCTTC; CDR3: CASSVADYLYSYNEQFF
V: TRBV13; length: 19; size: few; D: TRBD1; J: TRBJ1-6; DNA: TGTGCCAGCAGCCCCCGATCCCTGGCAGGGGGAATCTATAATTCACCCCTCCACTTT; CDR3: CASSPRSLAGGIYNSPLHF
V: TRBV23-1; length: 18; size: .; D: .; J: TRBJ1-5; DNA: TGCGCCAGCAGTCTCACTACTGGACAGAACGATAGCAATCAGCCCCAGCATTTT; CDR3: CASSLTTGQNDSNQPQHF
V: TRBV9; length: 15; size: .; D: TRBD1; J: TRBJ2-3; DNA: TGTGCCAGCAGCGTAGTAGAAGGGGGCCCAGATACGCAGTATTTT; CDR3: CASSVVEGGPDTQYF
V: TRBV20-1; length: 11; size: once; D: .; J: TRBJ2-1; DNA: TGCAGTGCTAGAGACGTTTCAGAACAGTTCTTC; CDR3: CSARDVSEQFF
V: TRBV7-2; length: 14; size: .; D: TRBD2; J: TRBJ2-5; DNA: TGTGCCAGCAGCTTACGCGGGAGGCACGAGACCCAGTACTTC; CDR3: CASSLRGRHETQYF
V: TRBV4-1; length: 17; size: .; D: .; J: TRBJ1-3; DNA: TGCGCCAGCAGCCAAGGGTTATGGGAGGGCGCTGGAAACACCATATATTTT; CDR3: CASSQGLWEGAGNTIYF
V: TRBV6-5; length: 15; size: .; D: .; J: TRBJ2-1; DNA: TGTGCCAGCAGCCAACGATCGGGAGTTATCGATGAGCAGTTCTTC; CDR3: CASSQRSGVIDEQFF
V: TRBV6-1; length: 17; size: once; D: .; J: TRBJ1-4; DNA: TGTGCCAGCAGTGTCCGGGGGTCGGGGTCAACTAATGAAAAACTGTTTTTT; CDR3: CASSVRGSGSTNEKLFF
V: TRBV28; length: 17; size: .; D: .; J: TRBJ1-6; DNA: TGTGCCAGCAAAAAGGGAACCGGGACATGGCTTAATTCACCCCTCCACTTT; CDR3: CASKKGTGTWLNSPLHF
V: TRBV7-8; length: 13; size: .; D: .; J: TRBJ2-7; DNA: TGTGCCAGCAGCTTAGCGACTAGCTACGAGCAGTACTTC; CDR3: CASSLATSYEQYF
V: TRBV30; length: 15; size: .; D: TRBD1; J: TRBJ1-1; DNA: TGTGCCTGGAGTGTCAGGGGGTCGATGAACACTGAAGCTTTCTTT; CDR3: CAWSVRGSMNTEAFF
V: TRBV28; length: 15; size: .; D: .; J: TRBJ2-7; DNA: TGTGCCAGCAGGAGGAGGGGAGTAGCGGAATACGAGCAGTACTTC; CDR3: CASRRRGVAEYEQYF
V: TRBV15; length: 15; size: .; D: .; J: TRBJ1-4; DNA: TGTGCCACCAGCAGAGTCGGGGGGCTAGGTGAAAAACTGTTTTTT; CDR3: CATSRVGGLGEKLFF
V: TRBV4-1; length: 14; size: .; D: .; J: TRBJ1-5; DNA: TGCGCCAGCAGCCAAGGGGACAACAATCAGCCCCAGCATTTT; CDR3: CASSQGDNNQPQHF
V: TRBV11-2; length: 18; size: .; D: TRBD2; J: TRBJ2-1; DNA: TGTGCCAGCAGCTTGGGGCTAGCGGGGGCGAGCTCCTACAATGAGCAGTTCTTC; CDR3: CASSLGLAGASSYNEQFF
V: TRBV28; length: 18; size: .; D: TRBD1; J: TRBJ1-2; DNA: TGTGCCAGCAGGATCCCCCCGGGACAGGGGGCCCCTAACTATGGCTACACCTTC; CDR3: CASRIPPGQGAPNYGYTF
V: TRBV9; length: 15; size: medium-sized; D: TRBD1; J: TRBJ1-6; DNA: TGTGCCAGCAGCATAAAGACAGGGCTCAATTCACCCCTCCACTTT; CDR3: CASSIKTGLNSPLHF
V: TRBV3-1/TRBV3-2; length: 13; size: .; D: .; J: TRBJ1-5; DNA: TGTGCCAGCAGCCAACATCCCAATCAGCCCCAGCATTTT; CDR3: CASSQHPNQPQHF
V: TRBV19; length: 15; size: .; D: .; J: TRBJ2-2; DNA: TGTGCCAGTAGTATAGCATCCACGAACACCGGGGAGCTGTTTTTT; CDR3: CASSIASTNTGELFF
V: TRBV9; length: 13; size: once; D: .; J: TRBJ1-1; DNA: TGTGCCAGCAGCGTCTACCCAAACACTGAAGCTTTCTTT; CDR3: CASSVYPNTEAFF
V: TRBV30; length: 16; size: .; D: .; J: TRBJ1-3; DNA: TGTGCCTGGAGTGTTACCGGGGACTACTCTGGAAACACCATATATTTT; CDR3: CAWSVTGDYSGNTIYF
V: TRBV30; length: 13; size: .; D: .; J: TRBJ1-4; DNA: TGTGCCTGGAGTCCGGGAACTAATGAAAAACTGTTTTTT; CDR3: CAWSPGTNEKLFF
V: TRBV28; length: 13; size: once; D: TRBD1; J: TRBJ1-2; DNA: TGTGCCAGCAGTCACAACAGGGGGCTTGGCTACACCTTC; CDR3: CASSHNRGLGYTF
V: TRBV15; length: 14; size: .; D: .; J: TRBJ1-6; DNA: TGTGCCACCAGCCGCCGGGACATAAATTCACCCCTCCACTTT; CDR3: CATSRRDINSPLHF
V: TRBV6-5; length: 13; size: .; D: .; J: TRBJ1-2; DNA: TGTGCCAGCAGCCCAGGGGCCGACTATGGCTACACCTTC; CDR3: CASSPGADYGYTF
V: TRBV6-5; length: 13; size: .; D: TRBD1; J: TRBJ2-1; DNA: TGTGCCAGCAGACGACAGGGTGAGAATGAGCAGTTCTTC; CDR3: CASRRQGENEQFF
V: TRBV18; length: 17; size: once; D: .; J: TRBJ1-2; DNA: TGTGCCAGCTCACGAAGGGGCGACAGGCCCACTAACTATGGCTACACCTTC; CDR3: CASSRRGDRPTNYGYTF
V: TRBV6-5; length: 15; size: .; D: TRBD1; J: TRBJ2-7; DNA: TGTGCCAGCAGTTATAAGGGGACAGGGGGCCACGAGCAGTACTTC; CDR3: CASSYKGTGGHEQYF
V: TRBV28; length: 16; size: .; D: TRBD1; J: TRBJ2-5; DNA: TGTGCCAGCAGTTCCCCTCCGGACAGGATACAAGAGACCCAGTACTTC; CDR3: CASSSPPDRIQETQYF
V: TRBV7-6; length: 17; size: .; D: TRBD2; J: TRBJ2-1; DNA: TGTGCCAGCAGCACTGGGACTAGCGGGAACTCCTACAATGAGCAGTTCTTC; CDR3: CASSTGTSGNSYNEQFF
V: TRBV20-1; length: 15; size: .; D: .; J: TRBJ2-1; DNA: TGCAGTGCTAGTGAGGGGGGAGAAGGCTACAATGAGCAGTTCTTC; CDR3: CSASEGGEGYNEQFF
V: TRBV5-5; length: 13; size: .; D: .; J: TRBJ2-5; DNA: TGTGCCAGCAGCTTGGGGGCAGGGGAGACCCAGTACTTC; CDR3: CASSLGAGETQYF
V: TRBV7-9; length: 13; size: .; D: .; J: TRBJ2-7; DNA: TGTGCCAGCAGTCACGGAGGCGGCTACGAGCAGTACTTC; CDR3: CASSHGGGYEQYF
V: TRBV12-3/TRBV12-4; length: 13; size: .; D: TRBD1; J: TRBJ1-6; DNA: TGTGCCAGCAGTCCCGACAGGGTCTCACCCCTCCACTTT; CDR3: CASSPDRVSPLHF
V: TRBV19; length: 14; size: .; D: TRBD1; J: TRBJ1-5; DNA: TGTGCCAGTAGTCACCAGGGGGATGGTCAGCCCCAGCATTTT; CDR3: CASSHQGDGQPQHF
V: TRBV18; length: 15; size: .; D: .; J: TRBJ2-4; DNA: TGTGCCAGCTCCCACGCGGATCGAGCCAAAAACATTCAGTACTTC; CDR3: CASSHADRAKNIQYF
V: TRBV24-1; length: 16; size: .; D: TRBD2; J: TRBJ2-2; DNA: TGTGCCACCAGTGATTTGCGCGGGAGTGGCACCGGGGAGCTGTTTTTT; CDR3: CATSDLRGSGTGELFF
V: TRBV6-5; length: 15; size: .; D: .; J: TRBJ2-7; DNA: TGTGCCAGCAGTTACGGGTTGGGCCAACTCTACGAGCAGTACTTC; CDR3: CASSYGLGQLYEQYF
V: TRBV27; length: 14; size: .; D: .; J: TRBJ1-1; DNA: TGTGCCAGCAGCCTAAGGGGAAAGGAGACTGAAGCTTTCTTT; CDR3: CASSLRGKETEAFF
V: TRBV5-4; length: 16; size: .; D: TRBD1; J: TRBJ1-4; DNA: TGTGCCAGCAGCTCCGGACAGGGGGGCTACCATGAAAAACTGTTTTTT; CDR3: CASSSGQGGYHEKLFF
V: TRBV14; length: 18; size: .; D: .; J: TRBJ1-4; DNA: TGTGCCAGCAGCCCCCGCCGCTCGCTCGGGGGTAGTAATGAAAAACTGTTTTTT; CDR3: CASSPRRSLGGSNEKLFF
V: TRBV6-5; length: 14; size: once; D: .; J: TRBJ1-1; DNA: TGTGCCAGCAGCAAAATCTCGGGGGAGAGGAGCGCTTTCTTT; CDR3: CASSKISGERSAFF
V: TRBV18; length: 16; size: .; D: .; J: TRBJ2-1; DNA: TGTGCCAGCTCACCCTTTAGCGGTAGCTCCTACAATGAGCAGTTCTTC; CDR3: CASSPFSGSSYNEQFF
V: TRBV5-6; length: 15; size: .; D: .; J: TRBJ2-4; DNA: TGTGCCAGCAGCTTGGTGGGGCAGGGGACGGACATTCAGTACTTC; CDR3: CASSLVGQGTDIQYF
V: TRBV2; length: 17; size: .; D: .; J: TRBJ1-6; DNA: TGTGCCAGCAGAAAGGGACAAGGTGATGCCTATAATTCACCCCTCCACTTT; CDR3: CASRKGQGDAYNSPLHF
V: TRBV5-1; length: 13; size: once; D: .; J: TRBJ1-2; DNA: TGCGCCAGCAGCTTGGGGGCAACTTATGGCTACACCTTC; CDR3: CASSLGATYGYTF
V: TRBV29-1; length: 12; size: .; D: TRBD2; J: TRBJ2-2; DNA: TGCAGCGCCCGGACTAGTTACCTTGAGCTGTTTTTT; CDR3: CSARTSYLELFF
V: TRBV6-5; length: 14; size: .; D: .; J: TRBJ2-1; DNA: TGTGCCAGCATTCGACTAGATTTAAACAATGAGCAGTTCTTC; CDR3: CASIRLDLNNEQFF